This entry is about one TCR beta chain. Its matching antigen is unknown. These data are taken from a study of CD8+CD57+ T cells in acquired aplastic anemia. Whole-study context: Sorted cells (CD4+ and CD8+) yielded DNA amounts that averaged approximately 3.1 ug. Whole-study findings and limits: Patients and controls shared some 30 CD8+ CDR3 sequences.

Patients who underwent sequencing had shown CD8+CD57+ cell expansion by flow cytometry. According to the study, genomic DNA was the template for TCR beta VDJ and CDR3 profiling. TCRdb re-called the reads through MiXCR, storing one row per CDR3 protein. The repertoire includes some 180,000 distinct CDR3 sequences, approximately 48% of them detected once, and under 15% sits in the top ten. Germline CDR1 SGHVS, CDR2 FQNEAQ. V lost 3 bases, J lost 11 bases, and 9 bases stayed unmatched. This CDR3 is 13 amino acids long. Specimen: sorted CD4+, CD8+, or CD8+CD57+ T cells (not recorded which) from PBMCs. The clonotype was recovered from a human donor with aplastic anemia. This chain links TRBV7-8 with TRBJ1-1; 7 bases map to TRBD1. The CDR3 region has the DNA TGTGCCAGCAGCTTTGGGGGAGACAGGGCGGCTTTCTTT. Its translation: CASSFGGDRAAFF.